This TCR beta chain was found in a study of blood T cell repertoires in COVID-19. Study context: Italy, Spain and the United States were the sources of the convalescent and acute COVID-19 samples. Sources were T cells, B-cell-depleted T cells, or PBMCs; the material itself was cDNA or gDNA.

Germline-derived CDR1 and CDR2 are SGHTA and FQGNSA. The CDR3 has 17 residues. The junction had 6 bases not matched to a gene; V was cut back by 1 base and J by 2 bases. In the authors' workflow: Researchers report that nucleated cell counts were estimated from reference gene primer amplification. Clones were read by immunoSEQ multiplex PCR, and TCRdb kept only the in-frame ones, dropping some. Clone size and the V and J calls come from that table; the DNA yielded D and trimming. The table lists roughly 200,000 clones, around 84% of them singletons, with around 4.9% in the top ten. The V call is TRBV7-2, the J call TRBJ1-3; 9 bases align to TRBD1. Source material: peripheral blood. This clonotype originated in a woman of 80 years or more with acute or convalescent COVID-19. DNA of the CDR3: TGTGCCAGCAGCTTAGGAGGACAGGGGAACGCTGGAAACACCATATATTTT. As protein: CASSLGGQGNAGNTIYF. Complete variable domain (other parts from reference TRBV7-2 and TRBJ1-3): GAGVSQSPSNKVTEKGKDVELRCDPISGHTALYWYRQSLGQGLEFLIYFQGNSAPDKSGLPSDRFSAERTGGSVSTLTIQRTQQEDSAVYLCASSLGGQGNAGNTIYFGEGSWLTVV.